This T cell receptor (beta chain) was captured in a study of blood T cell repertoires in COVID-19. Study-wide background: From the United States, Italy and Spain came samples of acute and convalescent COVID-19. PBMCs, B-cell-depleted T cells, or T cells provided the cDNA or gDNA that made up the material.

Original processing notes: Reference gene primer amplification yielded estimated nucleated cell counts. Some clones are missing from TCRdb's copy, which holds only in-frame ones; the method was immunoSEQ multiplex PCR. For V, J and clone size, that table is used; D and trimming come from the DNA. This table has approximately 30,000 clones, roughly 79% appearing once. Trimming cost V 1 base and J 4 bases, with 13 bases left between them. CDR1 and CDR2 from the germline V gene are SGHTA and FQGNSA. The CDR3 has 15 residues. V usage is TRBV7-2 and J usage is TRBJ1-2; D call uncertain. The sequenced sample was peripheral blood. This clonotype was obtained from a man in his 70s with acute or convalescent COVID-19. CDR3 sequence (DNA): TGTGCCAGCAGCTTAGGTTACTCCCGTCGCTATGGCTACACCTTC. Protein: CASSLGYSRRYGYTF.